This T cell receptor beta chain was captured in a study of T cell repertoires in cytomegalovirus infection. V lost 0 bases to trimming and J lost 8 bases, with 17 bases between them. Germline V gene lookup returns CDR1 LGHNA and CDR2 YNFKEQ. The CDR3 sequence is 16 residues long. Study-wide results and caveats: Predominance within the ex vivo response was attributable to HLA-C-restricted CMV-specific TCR beta clonotypes. People with CMV and the relevant HLA were identified by cumulative public TCR beta family frequency.

TCRdb reprocessed the reads with MiXCR, giving one entry per CDR3 protein. The sample lists 250,000 or so distinct CDR3 sequences, approximately 15% occurring once. With respect to this clonotype: The antigen remains undetermined.

Sequenced input: CD8+ T cells from PBMCs. The chain has TRBV4-2 and TRBJ2-1, with D perhaps matching TRBD1 (7 bases). The origin of this receptor is a human donor in good health (CMV status not recorded). Some clones in this sample may be carry-over from other donors' samples. CDR3 DNA: TGTGCCAGCAGCCAAGATCTCAGGGGGGCCGGTGATGAGCAGTTCTTC. Its protein product is CASSQDLRGAGDEQFF.